In its sample, the clone carrying this T cell receptor (beta chain) ranks as medium-sized. The antigen is undetermined. Tregs were sorted as CD4+CD25+CD127-/low cells. General study results and limits: Tumor-infiltrating Treg TCR alpha and beta sequences overlapped most with tumor naive CD4+ T cells, then blood naive. The TCR gene usage of tumor memory CD4+ T cells clustered together with blood and lymph node memory CD4+ cells and with lymph node naive CD4+ cells.

Full-length variable regions came from constant-region reverse primers plus semi-nested Nested Universal Primer A PCR. TCRdb reprocessed the 5' RACE reads with MiXCR, giving one entry per CDR3 protein. The repertoire has 30,000 to 35,000 distinct CDR3 sequences, 25% to 30% of them found once; the top ten carry over 2%. V gave up 5 bases and J gave up 6 bases; unmatched junction bases: 6. Germline assignment: CDR1 SGHTA and CDR2 FQGTGA. The CDR3 has 15 amino acids. The chain links TRBV7-3 to TRBJ2-1, with 11 bases matching TRBD2. The sequenced sample was tumor-infiltrating Tregs sorted from the breast tumor. The receptor's source is a female donor with breast cancer. The CDR3: CASSLLAGGPNEQFF. The CDR3 coding sequence is TGTGCCAGCAGCCTGTTAGCGGGAGGGCCCAATGAGCAGTTCTTC.